What follows are 8 T cell receptor beta chains derived from one specimen sequenced in a study of blood T cell dynamics during melanoma immunotherapy. Indicated time point: week 3, after first cycle of checkpoint inhibitor. Sequencing used immunoSEQ multiplex PCR; TCRdb keeps in-frame clones, though not all of them. The sample consists of about 14,000 clones, 86% of them appearing once. Sequenced material: blood, taken from a patient treated with checkpoint blockade. These receptors originate from a human donor with melanoma.

This chain links TRBV27 with TRBJ2-6; 9 nucleotides agree with TRBD1. The germline CDR1 and CDR2 sequences are MNHEY and SMNVEV (reference sequence). V lost 4 bases, J lost 1 base, and 8 bases stayed unmatched. The CDR3 extends over 18 amino acids. Here the CDR3 DNA reads TGTGCCAGCAGTTCACGCCGGGACAGGGTTTCTGGGGCCAACGTCCTGACTTTC. Translated, it gives CASSSRRDRVSGANVLTF.

The table lists this clone with a few counts. This chain joins TRBV6-5 and TRBJ1-5; 7 bases map to TRBD1. The CDR3 length is 13 residues. The V and J ends lost 7 bases and 4 bases, in that order; junction bases with no gene match: 4. CDR1 is MNHEY and CDR2 is SVGAGI in the germline V gene. The CDR3 is CASTGGANQPQHF. For the CDR3, the DNA is TGTGCCAGCACAGGGGGTGCAAATCAGCCCCAGCATTTT.

The chain has TRBV10-3 and TRBJ2-7; 11 bases match TRBD2. The CDR3 totals 13 residues. Germline V lookup: CDR1 ENHRY, CDR2 SYGVKD. J lost 2 bases, V lost 6 bases, and 0 bases had no gene match. The CDR3 sequence is CAIRLAGAYEQYF. The CDR3 DNA reads TGTGCCATCAGACTAGCGGGAGCCTACGAGCAGTACTTC.

The chain recombines TRBV15 with TRBJ1-1; tentative D call: TRBD1 (6 bases). V lost 0 bases, J lost 3 bases, and 17 bases lay in between. CDR3 size: 17 residues. Germline V gene lookup returns CDR1 LNHNV and CDR2 YYDKDF (reference sequence). The CDR3 DNA reads TGTGCCACCAGCAGAGAAGCAGCGGGACAACGTTACACTGAAGCTTTCTTT. It translates to CATSREAAGQRYTEAFF.

The V gene is TRBV28, the J gene TRBJ2-3; 11 bases fit TRBD2. Germline CDR1 MDHEN, CDR2 SYDVKM. V shed 3 bases, J shed 2 bases, and the junction held 10 bases outside the gene matches. CDR3 size: 18 residues. This chain's CDR3 is CASSLLAGGPLVTDTQYF. CDR3 coding DNA: TGTGCCAGCAGTTTGCTAGCGGGAGGTCCACTCGTCACAGATACGCAGTATTTT.

The chain employs TRBV5-1 and TRBJ2-1; 14 bases are a match to TRBD2. The CDR3 covers 15 residues. The V gene end was trimmed by 3 bases and the J gene end by 7 bases; junction bases not matched to a gene: 3. The V gene's germline CDR1 is SGHRS and CDR2 YFSETQ. CDR3 bases: TGCGCCAGCAGCTCGGGACTAGCGGGAGCAAATGAGCAGTTCTTC. This gives the protein CASSSGLAGANEQFF.

The chain has TRBV4-1 and TRBJ2-5; 9 bases align to TRBD2. Germline lookup yields CDR1 MGHRA and CDR2 YSYEKL. V lost 0 bases and J lost 5; bases outside the gene matches: 10. This CDR3 has 17 amino acids. The CDR3 spells CASSQDRLAGHGETQYF. The CDR3 DNA reads TGCGCCAGCAGCCAAGATCGGCTAGCGGGACACGGGGAGACCCAGTACTTC.

The chain has TRBV19 and TRBJ1-5, with D unresolved. The CDR3 spans 15 residues. Germline V CDR1 and CDR2: LNHDA, SQIVND (reference sequence). V gave up 7 bases and J gave up 4 bases, with 17 bases separating them. CDR3 region: CASKEGTTHNQPQHF. DNA for the CDR3: TGTGCCAGTAAGGAGGGCACTACCCATAATCAGCCCCAGCATTTT.